This paragraph covers one TCR beta chain sequence. Its antigen is not identified. The data stem from a study of PD-1 blockade in mismatch repair-deficient tumors. As for the study in general: All were previously treated, progressing patients with approximately 11 mismatch repair-deficient cancer types. Whole-study findings and limits: Tumor-resident clones, often undetectable pretreatment in blood, expanded then contracted after pembrolizumab.

Method: immunoSEQ multiplex PCR; TCRdb's copy keeps in-frame clones and lacks some. The sample contains tens of thousands of clones, over 70% of which appear only once. The CDR3 contains 13 residues. Trimming pared 5 bases from V and 4 bases from J, leaving 8 bases between. CDR1 is SNHLY and CDR2 is FYNNEI in the germline V gene. The chain combines TRBV2 with TRBJ2-2; tentative D call: TRBD1 (5 bases). This receptor was taken from an adult with mismatch repair-deficient cancer. Here the sequenced sample was peripheral blood, taken 12 weeks after starting pembrolizumab. CDR3 in DNA: TGTGCCAGCAGTCTAACAGGCACCGGGGAGCTGTTTTTT. Translation gives CASSLTGTGELFF. Drawing the rest from reference TRBV2 and TRBJ2-2, the complete variable domain is EPEVTQTPSHQVTQMGQEVILRCVPISNHLYFYWYRQILGQKVEFLVSFYNNEISEKSEIFDDQFSVERPDGSNFTLKIRSTKLEDSAMYFCASSLTGTGELFFGEGSRLTVL.